One and the same sample provided the 2 T cell receptor beta chains below, sequenced in a study of Graves' ophthalmopathy and Graves' hyperthyroidism. Amplifying from RNA transcripts, the study obtained TCR beta CDR3 regions. RT-PCR was first run with HTBI primers, then multiplex PCR in a second round. TCRdb reprocessed the multiplex PCR reads with MiXCR, giving one entry per CDR3 protein. Counted here are around 1.1 million distinct CDR3 sequences, 35% to 40% occurring once; the ten biggest clones make up 11%. Sample: peripheral blood or thyroid tissue (not recorded which). The receptors shown here come from an adult man with Graves' hyperthyroidism.

This clonotype occurred once. Mismatch with germline at one junction end may stem from a read error. The rearrangement joins TRBV29-1 to TRBJ1-5; D gene uncertain. CDR3 length: 13 residues. Germline CDR1 reads SQVTM; CDR2 reads ANQGSEA. The CDR3 reads CAWSVGSHQPQHF. Written as DNA, the CDR3 is TGTGCCTGGAGTGTAGGAAGCCATCAGCCCCAGCATTTT.

In this sample, this clonotype turned up many times. The V and J genes are TRBV7-9 and TRBJ1-2; weak D call: TRBD1 (6 bases). V was trimmed by 0 bases and J by 8 bases, leaving 22 bases between them. CDR1 and CDR2 from the germline V gene are SEHNR and FQNEAQ (reference sequence). The CDR3 is 17 amino acids. CDR3 sequence (DNA): TGTGCCAGCAGCTTAGCCCTTGCAGGGGTGCGTCAAGGGGGCTACACCTTC. Translating gives CASSLALAGVRQGGYTF.